A selection of T cell receptor beta chains follows, all from one sample in a study of beta chain features in type 1 diabetes. Produced via immunoSEQ multiplex PCR; TCRdb's table is partial and in-frame only. The data contain over 200,000 clones, approximately 10% of them singletons. The source material was naive CD4+ T cells from blood. All receptors derive from a man aged 25-45 years with type 1 diabetes. CDR3s include the opening cysteine and the closing phenylalanine or tryptophan. Each record gives: D gene, J gene, V gene, clone size, CDR3 DNA, CDR3 protein. A D gene is named only where the DNA matches it firmly. Clone size appears in some rows only: once, few, many, or a class for an expanded clone.

d_gene: TRBD1
j_gene: TRBJ1-2
v_gene: TRBV2
abundance: NA
CDR3nt: TGTGCCAGCAGTGGGGGACAGGGTGACTATGGCTACACCTTC
CDR3aa: CASSGGQGDYGYTF

d_gene: TRBD2
j_gene: TRBJ2-4
v_gene: TRBV7-2
abundance: NA
CDR3nt: TGTGCCAGCAGCCAAGCGGCTAGCGGGGGAAACATTCAGTACTTC
CDR3aa: CASSQAASGGNIQYF

d_gene: NA
j_gene: TRBJ1-1
v_gene: TRBV6-6
abundance: few
CDR3nt: TGTGCCAGCAGCCGTACAGGATACACTGAAGCTTTCTTT
CDR3aa: CASSRTGYTEAFF

d_gene: NA
j_gene: TRBJ1-1
v_gene: TRBV7-8
abundance: few
CDR3nt: TGTGCCAGCAGCGGACAGATAACTGAAGCTTTCTTT
CDR3aa: CASSGQITEAFF

d_gene: NA
j_gene: TRBJ2-7
v_gene: TRBV5-1
abundance: few
CDR3nt: TGCGCCAGCAGCTCCCGGGGGATCGGATCCTACGAGCAGTACTTC
CDR3aa: CASSSRGIGSYEQYF

d_gene: TRBD1
j_gene: TRBJ1-1
v_gene: TRBV6-1
abundance: few
CDR3nt: TGTGCCAGCAGCAAACCCCGGGACAGGAACACTGAAGCTTTCTTT
CDR3aa: CASSKPRDRNTEAFF

d_gene: TRBD2
j_gene: TRBJ2-7
v_gene: TRBV5-1
abundance: NA
CDR3nt: TGCGCCAGCAGCTTGGCCGGGAGGGTGACGAACTTC
CDR3aa: CASSLAGRVTNF

d_gene: NA
j_gene: TRBJ1-5
v_gene: TRBV19
abundance: NA
CDR3nt: TGTGCCAGTAGTCGCAGGGAAGGTCAGCCCCAGCATTTT
CDR3aa: CASSRREGQPQHF

d_gene: TRBD1
j_gene: TRBJ1-5
v_gene: TRBV2
abundance: few
CDR3nt: TGTGCCAGCAACGACAGGGCTGATCAGCCCCAGCATTTT
CDR3aa: CASNDRADQPQHF

d_gene: NA
j_gene: TRBJ2-1
v_gene: TRBV6-5
abundance: few
CDR3nt: TGTGCCAGCAGGCAGGGGGGAAGGAATGAGCAGTTCTTC
CDR3aa: CASRQGGRNEQFF

d_gene: NA
j_gene: TRBJ2-3
v_gene: TRBV7-9
abundance: NA
CDR3nt: TGTGCCAGCAGCTTCAGGACAGCAGATACGCAGTATTTT
CDR3aa: CASSFRTADTQYF

d_gene: TRBD2
j_gene: TRBJ2-7
v_gene: TRBV28
abundance: few
CDR3nt: TGTGCCAGCAGTTTCCACGGCGGGGGTCTCGAGCAGTACTTC
CDR3aa: CASSFHGGGLEQYF

d_gene: NA
j_gene: TRBJ1-1
v_gene: TRBV7-3
abundance: few
CDR3nt: TGTGCCAGCAGCTTAACGCGGGACCCTACTGAAGCTTTCTTT
CDR3aa: CASSLTRDPTEAFF

d_gene: TRBD1
j_gene: TRBJ2-7
v_gene: TRBV27
abundance: few
CDR3nt: TGTGCCAGCAGTTTAACCTCGGACAGGCTACCCTACGAGCAGTACTTC
CDR3aa: CASSLTSDRLPYEQYF

d_gene: NA
j_gene: TRBJ2-2
v_gene: TRBV28
abundance: few
CDR3nt: TGTGCCAGCAGTGCCCCCGGGGTAACCGGGGAGCTGTTTTTT
CDR3aa: CASSAPGVTGELFF

d_gene: TRBD2
j_gene: TRBJ2-1
v_gene: TRBV5-1
abundance: NA
CDR3nt: TGCGCCAGCAGCTGGGGACTAGCGGGGGGTCCTTACAATGAGCAGTTCTTC
CDR3aa: CASSWGLAGGPYNEQFF

d_gene: NA
j_gene: TRBJ2-3
v_gene: TRBV5-1
abundance: NA
CDR3nt: TGCGCCAGCAGTCTCACAGATACGCAGTATTTT
CDR3aa: CASSLTDTQYF

d_gene: TRBD1
j_gene: TRBJ2-5
v_gene: TRBV11-2
abundance: NA
CDR3nt: TGTGCCAGCAGCTGGCAGGGGGCACAAGAGACCCAGTACTTC
CDR3aa: CASSWQGAQETQYF

d_gene: NA
j_gene: TRBJ1-1
v_gene: TRBV2
abundance: few
CDR3nt: TGTGCCAGCAGTGAACAGGGGTCCACTGAAGCTTTCTTT
CDR3aa: CASSEQGSTEAFF

d_gene: NA
j_gene: TRBJ2-2
v_gene: TRBV6-6
abundance: NA
CDR3nt: TGTGCCAGCAGTTACTCTGGGCCCGGGGAGCTGTTTTTT
CDR3aa: CASSYSGPGELFF

d_gene: TRBD1
j_gene: TRBJ2-1
v_gene: TRBV9
abundance: few
CDR3nt: TGTGCCAGCAGCCCCGAGGGACAGCTTTACAATGAGCAGTTCTTC
CDR3aa: CASSPEGQLYNEQFF

d_gene: NA
j_gene: TRBJ2-3
v_gene: TRBV7-9
abundance: few
CDR3nt: TGTGCCAGCAGTCCTGAGGGGGATGGTACAGATACGCAGTATTTT
CDR3aa: CASSPEGDGTDTQYF

d_gene: TRBD1
j_gene: TRBJ2-1
v_gene: TRBV7-2
abundance: few
CDR3nt: TGTGCCAGCAGCTTAGTCCAAGGGGGCGGCAATGAGCAGTTCTTC
CDR3aa: CASSLVQGGGNEQFF

d_gene: NA
j_gene: TRBJ2-7
v_gene: TRBV28
abundance: few
CDR3nt: TGTGCCAGCAGTTCCCCGGGGACCTACGAGCAGTACTTC
CDR3aa: CASSSPGTYEQYF

d_gene: NA
j_gene: TRBJ1-2
v_gene: TRBV6-5
abundance: NA
CDR3nt: TGTGCCAGCAGTTATCGAGGAGATGGCTACACCTTC
CDR3aa: CASSYRGDGYTF

d_gene: TRBD1
j_gene: TRBJ1-2
v_gene: TRBV7-9
abundance: few
CDR3nt: TGTGCCAGCAGCTTGGGACAGGCTAACTATGGCTACACCTTC
CDR3aa: CASSLGQANYGYTF

d_gene: TRBD1
j_gene: TRBJ1-2
v_gene: TRBV28
abundance: NA
CDR3nt: TGTGCCAGCAGACCGGGACAGGGGGGGGGCTATGGCTACACCTTC
CDR3aa: CASRPGQGGGYGYTF

d_gene: NA
j_gene: TRBJ2-6
v_gene: TRBV5-4
abundance: NA
CDR3nt: TGTGCCAGCAGCTTAGGAGGGGCTGGGGCCAACGTCCTGACTTTC
CDR3aa: CASSLGGAGANVLTF

d_gene: TRBD2
j_gene: TRBJ2-7
v_gene: TRBV6-5
abundance: NA
CDR3nt: TGTGCCAGCAGTTACTCCACTAGCGGGGCCTTCTACGAGCAGTACTTC
CDR3aa: CASSYSTSGAFYEQYF

d_gene: NA
j_gene: TRBJ2-1
v_gene: TRBV9
abundance: few
CDR3nt: TGTGCCAGCAGCGTAGGAGGTAGCTGGTTATACAATGAGCAGTTCTTC
CDR3aa: CASSVGGSWLYNEQFF

d_gene: TRBD2
j_gene: TRBJ2-5
v_gene: TRBV29-1
abundance: few
CDR3nt: TGCAGCGTTGGCTGGCGGGGGGCACAAGAGACCCAGTACTTC
CDR3aa: CSVGWRGAQETQYF

d_gene: NA
j_gene: TRBJ2-3
v_gene: TRBV7-8
abundance: NA
CDR3nt: TGTGCCAGCAGCGAACAGGGTCGCACAGATACGCAGTATTTT
CDR3aa: CASSEQGRTDTQYF

d_gene: NA
j_gene: TRBJ2-7
v_gene: TRBV11-1
abundance: few
CDR3nt: TGTGCCAGCAGCTTACGGAGGACAGCCTCCTACGAGCAGTACTTC
CDR3aa: CASSLRRTASYEQYF

d_gene: TRBD2
j_gene: TRBJ2-1
v_gene: TRBV29-1
abundance: few
CDR3nt: TGCAGCGTCGGGGGGGCTAAGTACAATGAGCAGTTCTTC
CDR3aa: CSVGGAKYNEQFF

d_gene: NA
j_gene: TRBJ2-5
v_gene: TRBV5-4
abundance: NA
CDR3nt: TGTGCCAGCAGCTTGTGGTACGAGGAGGAGACCCAGTACTTC
CDR3aa: CASSLWYEEETQYF

d_gene: TRBD1
j_gene: TRBJ2-1
v_gene: TRBV6-4
abundance: few
CDR3nt: TGTGCCAGCAGACAGGGGCCCGGCAATGAGCAGTTCTTC
CDR3aa: CASRQGPGNEQFF

d_gene: TRBD2
j_gene: TRBJ2-5
v_gene: TRBV5-1
abundance: few
CDR3nt: TGCGCCAGCAGCTCAGTAGCGGGGGTGGAGACCCAGTACTTC
CDR3aa: CASSSVAGVETQYF

d_gene: NA
j_gene: TRBJ1-5
v_gene: TRBV6-6
abundance: NA
CDR3nt: TGTGCCAGCAGCGACAAGTCGGTTAATCAGCCCCAGCATTTT
CDR3aa: CASSDKSVNQPQHF

d_gene: NA
j_gene: TRBJ1-4
v_gene: TRBV4-2
abundance: few
CDR3nt: TGTGCCAGCAGCCAAGCAGGGTCGATAGGGGAAAAACTGTTTTTT
CDR3aa: CASSQAGSIGEKLFF

d_gene: NA
j_gene: TRBJ2-2
v_gene: TRBV9
abundance: NA
CDR3nt: TGTGCCAGCAGCGTCGGGGGGACAAACACCGGGGAGCTGTTTTTT
CDR3aa: CASSVGGTNTGELFF

d_gene: NA
j_gene: TRBJ2-1
v_gene: TRBV11-2
abundance: NA
CDR3nt: TGTGCCAGCAGCTTGGCCAGATACAATGAGCAGTTCTTC
CDR3aa: CASSLARYNEQFF

d_gene: TRBD2
j_gene: TRBJ2-1
v_gene: TRBV2
abundance: NA
CDR3nt: TGTGCCAGCAGCAAGACTAGCGGGGGACCGAATGAGCAGTTCTTC
CDR3aa: CASSKTSGGPNEQFF

d_gene: TRBD1
j_gene: TRBJ1-6
v_gene: TRBV23-1
abundance: few
CDR3nt: TGCGCCAGCAGTCAATCCAGGGGACAGACAAATTCACCCCTCCACTTT
CDR3aa: CASSQSRGQTNSPLHF

d_gene: NA
j_gene: TRBJ2-7
v_gene: TRBV7-2
abundance: NA
CDR3nt: TGTGCCAGCAGCTTAGGTGGACACAACGATGAGCAGTACTTC
CDR3aa: CASSLGGHNDEQYF

d_gene: NA
j_gene: TRBJ1-2
v_gene: TRBV5-6
abundance: few
CDR3nt: TGTGCCAGCAGCCGTCGAGGGAGGCTCTATGGCTACACCTTC
CDR3aa: CASSRRGRLYGYTF

d_gene: NA
j_gene: TRBJ2-5
v_gene: TRBV5-1
abundance: NA
CDR3nt: TGCGCCAGCAGCCCTGGGGCGGGACCAGGGGAGACCCAGTACTTC
CDR3aa: CASSPGAGPGETQYF

d_gene: NA
j_gene: TRBJ2-7
v_gene: TRBV7-9
abundance: NA
CDR3nt: TGTGCCAGCAGCTTTTGGACATTACCCTACGAGCAGTACTTC
CDR3aa: CASSFWTLPYEQYF

d_gene: TRBD1
j_gene: TRBJ2-5
v_gene: TRBV4-1
abundance: NA
CDR3nt: TGCGCCAGCAGGGCTCTCGGGACAGGAGGCCAAGAGACCCAGTACTTC
CDR3aa: CASRALGTGGQETQYF

d_gene: NA
j_gene: TRBJ2-5
v_gene: TRBV2
abundance: few
CDR3nt: TGTGCCAGCCGGAGGGACGGACAAGAGACCCAGTACTTC
CDR3aa: CASRRDGQETQYF

d_gene: TRBD1
j_gene: TRBJ1-2
v_gene: TRBV10-3
abundance: NA
CDR3nt: TGTGCCATCAATCCCGGGACAGGGCGTTGGGGCTACACCTTC
CDR3aa: CAINPGTGRWGYTF

d_gene: NA
j_gene: TRBJ2-7
v_gene: TRBV25-1
abundance: few
CDR3nt: TGTGCCAGCAGTGGTAGAGGCTCTAGCTCCTACGAGCAGTACTTC
CDR3aa: CASSGRGSSSYEQYF

d_gene: NA
j_gene: TRBJ2-7
v_gene: TRBV6-1
abundance: NA
CDR3nt: TGTGCCAGCAGTGAAGGAGGTCCTATGAAGCAGTACTTC
CDR3aa: CASSEGGPMKQYF